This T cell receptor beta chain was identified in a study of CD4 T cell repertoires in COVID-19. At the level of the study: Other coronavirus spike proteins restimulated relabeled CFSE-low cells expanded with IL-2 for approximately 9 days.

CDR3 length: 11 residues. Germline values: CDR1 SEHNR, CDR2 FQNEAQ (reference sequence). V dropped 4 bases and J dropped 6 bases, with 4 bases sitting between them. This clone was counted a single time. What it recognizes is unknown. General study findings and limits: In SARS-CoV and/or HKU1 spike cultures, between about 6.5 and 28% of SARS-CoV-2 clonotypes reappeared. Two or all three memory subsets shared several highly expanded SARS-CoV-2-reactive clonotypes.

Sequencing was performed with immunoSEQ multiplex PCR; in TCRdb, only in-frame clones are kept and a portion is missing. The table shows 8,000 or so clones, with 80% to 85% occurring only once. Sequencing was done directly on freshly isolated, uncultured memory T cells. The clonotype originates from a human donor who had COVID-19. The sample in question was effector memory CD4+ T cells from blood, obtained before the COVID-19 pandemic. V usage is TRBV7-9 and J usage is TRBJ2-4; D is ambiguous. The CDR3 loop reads CASSSLNIQYF. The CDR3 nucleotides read TGTGCCAGCAGCTCGTTAAACATTCAGTACTTC.